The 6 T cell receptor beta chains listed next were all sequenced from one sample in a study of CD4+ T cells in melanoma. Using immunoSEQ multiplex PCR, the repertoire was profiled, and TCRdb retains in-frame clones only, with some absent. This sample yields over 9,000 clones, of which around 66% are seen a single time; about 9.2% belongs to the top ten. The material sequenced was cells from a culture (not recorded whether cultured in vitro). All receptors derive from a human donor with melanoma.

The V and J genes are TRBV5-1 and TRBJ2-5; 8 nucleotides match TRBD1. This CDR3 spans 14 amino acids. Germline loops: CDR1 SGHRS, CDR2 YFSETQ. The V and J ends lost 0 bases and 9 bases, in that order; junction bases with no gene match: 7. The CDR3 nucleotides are TGCGCCAGCAGCTTGGGGGACAGGTCCGGGGCCCAGTACTTC. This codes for CASSLGDRSGAQYF.

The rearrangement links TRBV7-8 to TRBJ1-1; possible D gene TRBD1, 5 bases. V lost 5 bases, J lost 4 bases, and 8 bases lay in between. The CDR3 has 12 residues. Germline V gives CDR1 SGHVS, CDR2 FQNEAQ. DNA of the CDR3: TGTGCCAGCAGCAATGGGGGCACTGAAGCTTTCTTT. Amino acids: CASSNGGTEAFF.

CDR3 region: CASSKVGQGTTTQYF. In DNA form, the CDR3 reads TGTGCCAGTAGTAAGGTGGGACAGGGGACAACAACGCAGTATTTT. The chain carries TRBV19 and TRBJ2-3, with 10 bases lining up with TRBD1. This CDR3 contains 15 residues. In germline, CDR1 is LNHDA, CDR2 SQIVND (reference sequence). J gave up 9 bases and V 4 bases, and 10 bases lay outside the gene matches.

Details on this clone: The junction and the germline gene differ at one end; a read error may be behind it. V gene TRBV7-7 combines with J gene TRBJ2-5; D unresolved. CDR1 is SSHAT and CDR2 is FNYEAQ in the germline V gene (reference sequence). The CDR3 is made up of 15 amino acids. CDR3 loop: CASSLELSPRETQYF. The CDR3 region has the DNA TGTGCTAGCAGCTTAGAGCTATCTCCGAGGGAGACCCAGTACTTC.

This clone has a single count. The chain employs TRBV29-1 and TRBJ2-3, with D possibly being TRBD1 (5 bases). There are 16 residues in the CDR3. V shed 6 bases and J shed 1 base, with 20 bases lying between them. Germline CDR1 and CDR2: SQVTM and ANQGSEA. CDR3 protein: CSVLGLPRQRTDTQYF. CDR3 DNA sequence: TGCAGCGTCCTAGGGCTACCGAGACAGCGCACAGATACGCAGTATTTT.

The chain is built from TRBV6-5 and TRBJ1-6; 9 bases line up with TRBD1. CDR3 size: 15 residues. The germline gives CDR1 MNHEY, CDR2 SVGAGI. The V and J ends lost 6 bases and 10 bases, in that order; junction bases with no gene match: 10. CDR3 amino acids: CASRPRDRDQSPLHF. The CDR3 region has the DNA TGTGCCAGCAGACCCCGGGACAGGGACCAATCACCCCTCCACTTT.